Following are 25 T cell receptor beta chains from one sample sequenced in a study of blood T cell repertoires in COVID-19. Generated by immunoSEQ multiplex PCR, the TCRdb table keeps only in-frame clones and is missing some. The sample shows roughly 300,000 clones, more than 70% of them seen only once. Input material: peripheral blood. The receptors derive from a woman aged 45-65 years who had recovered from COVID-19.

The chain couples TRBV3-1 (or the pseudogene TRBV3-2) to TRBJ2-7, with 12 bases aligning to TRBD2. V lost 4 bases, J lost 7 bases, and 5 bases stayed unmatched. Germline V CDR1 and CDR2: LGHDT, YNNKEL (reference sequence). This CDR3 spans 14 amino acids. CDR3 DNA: TGTGCCAGCAGCCCTAGCGGGGGGGCTCGGGAGCAGTACTTC. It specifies CASSPSGGAREQYF.

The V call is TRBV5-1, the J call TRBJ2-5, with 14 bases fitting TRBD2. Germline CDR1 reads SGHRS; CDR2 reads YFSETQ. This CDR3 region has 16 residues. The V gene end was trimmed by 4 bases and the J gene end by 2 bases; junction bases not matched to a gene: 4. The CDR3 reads CASSIGLAGGQETQYF. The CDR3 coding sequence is TGCGCCAGCAGCATAGGACTAGCGGGGGGACAAGAGACCCAGTACTTC.

The CDR3 here is CAWSVGRGETQYF. CDR3 DNA sequence: TGTGCCTGGAGTGTCGGCCGGGGAGAGACCCAGTACTTC. The chain joins TRBV30 to TRBJ2-5, with D maybe TRBD2 (5 bases). Germline values: CDR1 GTSNPN, CDR2 SVGIG (reference sequence). This CDR3 has 13 residues. The V gene lost 0 bases and the J gene lost 4 bases, with 9 bases spanning the gap.

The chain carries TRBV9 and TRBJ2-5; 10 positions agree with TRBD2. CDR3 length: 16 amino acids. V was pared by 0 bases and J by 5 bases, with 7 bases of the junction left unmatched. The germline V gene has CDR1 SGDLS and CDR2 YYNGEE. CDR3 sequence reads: CASSVAAGGLEETQYF. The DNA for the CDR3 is TGTGCCAGCAGCGTAGCAGCGGGGGGGCTTGAGGAGACCCAGTACTTC.

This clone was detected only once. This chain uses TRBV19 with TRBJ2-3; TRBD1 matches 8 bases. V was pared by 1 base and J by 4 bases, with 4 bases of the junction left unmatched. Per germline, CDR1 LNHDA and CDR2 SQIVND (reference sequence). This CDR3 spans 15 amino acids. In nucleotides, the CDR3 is TGTGCCAGTAGTATAGGGGCAGGGGGCCCAGATACGCAGTATTTT. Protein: CASSIGAGGPDTQYF.

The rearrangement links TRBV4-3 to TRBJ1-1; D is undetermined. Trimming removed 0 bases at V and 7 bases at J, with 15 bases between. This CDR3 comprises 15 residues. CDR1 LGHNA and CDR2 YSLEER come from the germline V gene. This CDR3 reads CASSQDSAGEFEAFF. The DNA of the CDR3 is TGCGCCAGCAGCCAAGATTCAGCGGGTGAATTTGAAGCTTTCTTT.

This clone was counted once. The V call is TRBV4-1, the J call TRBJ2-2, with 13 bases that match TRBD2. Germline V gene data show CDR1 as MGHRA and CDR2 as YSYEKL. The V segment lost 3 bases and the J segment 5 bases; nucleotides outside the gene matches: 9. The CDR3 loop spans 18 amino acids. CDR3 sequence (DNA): TGCGCCAGCAGCCAGGGTGGACTAGCGGGAGTGGGGACCGGGGAGCTGTTTTTT. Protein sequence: CASSQGGLAGVGTGELFF.

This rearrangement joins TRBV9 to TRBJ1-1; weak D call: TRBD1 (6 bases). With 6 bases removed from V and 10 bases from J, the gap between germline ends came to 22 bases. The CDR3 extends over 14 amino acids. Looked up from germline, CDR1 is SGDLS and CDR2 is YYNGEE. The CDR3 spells CASTLGGSGETAFF. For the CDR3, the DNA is TGTGCCAGCACTCTGGGGGGGTCAGGGGAGACAGCTTTCTTT.

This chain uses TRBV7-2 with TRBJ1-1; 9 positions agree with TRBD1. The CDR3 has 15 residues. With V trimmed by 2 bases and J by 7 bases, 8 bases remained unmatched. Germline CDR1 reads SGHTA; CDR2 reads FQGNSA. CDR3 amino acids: CASSLFPGQGYEAFF. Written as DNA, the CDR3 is TGTGCCAGCAGCTTATTTCCGGGACAGGGCTATGAAGCTTTCTTT.

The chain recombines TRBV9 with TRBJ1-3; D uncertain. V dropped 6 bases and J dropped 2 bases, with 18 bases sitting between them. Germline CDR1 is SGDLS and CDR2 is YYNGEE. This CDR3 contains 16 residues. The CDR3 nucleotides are TGTGCCAGCACTAGAGGTGAGGGAGGGACTGGAAACACCATATATTTT. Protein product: CASTRGEGGTGNTIYF. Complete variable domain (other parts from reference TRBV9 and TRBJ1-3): DSGVTQTPKHLITATGQRVTLRCSPRSGDLSVYWYQQSLDQGLQFLIQYYNGEERAKGNILERFSAQQFPDLHSELNLSSLELGDSALYFCASTRGEGGTGNTIYFGEGSWLTVV.

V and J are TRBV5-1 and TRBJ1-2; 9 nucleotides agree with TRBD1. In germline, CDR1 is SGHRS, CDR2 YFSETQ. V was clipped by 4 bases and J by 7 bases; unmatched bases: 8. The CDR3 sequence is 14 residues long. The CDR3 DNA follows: TGCGCCAGCAGCCCCGGGACAGGGTTGCTTGGCTACACCTTC. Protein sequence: CASSPGTGLLGYTF.

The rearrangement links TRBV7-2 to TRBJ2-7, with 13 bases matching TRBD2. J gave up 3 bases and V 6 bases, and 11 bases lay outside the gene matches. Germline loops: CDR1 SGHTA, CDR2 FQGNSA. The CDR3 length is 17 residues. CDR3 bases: TGTGCCAGCAGTCGGACTAGCGGGAGCATTGCACACTACGAGCAGTACTTC. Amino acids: CASSRTSGSIAHYEQYF.

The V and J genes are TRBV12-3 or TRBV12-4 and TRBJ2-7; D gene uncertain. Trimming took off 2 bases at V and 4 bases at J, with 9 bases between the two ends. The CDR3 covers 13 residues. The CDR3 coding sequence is TGTGCCAGCAGTTTACGTCCCGGGTACGAGCAGTACTTC. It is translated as CASSLRPGYEQYF.

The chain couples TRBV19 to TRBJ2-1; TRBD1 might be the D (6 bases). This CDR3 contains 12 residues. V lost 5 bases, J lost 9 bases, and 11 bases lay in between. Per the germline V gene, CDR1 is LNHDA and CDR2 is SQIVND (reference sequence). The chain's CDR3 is CASSAQGSEQFF. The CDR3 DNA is TGTGCCAGTAGTGCGCAGGGGAGTGAGCAGTTCTTC.

CDR3 sequence reads: CASGPDSGTLYNEQFF. Here the CDR3 DNA reads TGTGCTAGTGGTCCCGATAGCGGGACCCTTTACAATGAGCAGTTCTTC. This rearrangement joins TRBV12-5 to TRBJ2-1, with 8 nucleotides matching TRBD2. Germline assignment: CDR1 LGHNT and CDR2 FRNRAP. This CDR3 contains 16 residues. Trimming cost V 5 bases and J 4 bases; bases outside gene matches: 10.

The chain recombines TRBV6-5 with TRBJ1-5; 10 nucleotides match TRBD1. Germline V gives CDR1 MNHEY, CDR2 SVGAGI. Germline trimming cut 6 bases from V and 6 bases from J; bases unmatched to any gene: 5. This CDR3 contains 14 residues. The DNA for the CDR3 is TGTGCCAGCAGGAAGACAGGGGGCGGTCAGCCCCAGCATTTT. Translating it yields CASRKTGGGQPQHF.

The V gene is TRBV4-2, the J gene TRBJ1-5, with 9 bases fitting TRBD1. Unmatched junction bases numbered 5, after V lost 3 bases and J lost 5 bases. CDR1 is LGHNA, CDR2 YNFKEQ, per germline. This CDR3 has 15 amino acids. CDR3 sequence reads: CASSQGRQGDQPQHF. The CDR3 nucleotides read TGTGCCAGCAGCCAGGGGAGACAGGGGGATCAGCCCCAGCATTTT.

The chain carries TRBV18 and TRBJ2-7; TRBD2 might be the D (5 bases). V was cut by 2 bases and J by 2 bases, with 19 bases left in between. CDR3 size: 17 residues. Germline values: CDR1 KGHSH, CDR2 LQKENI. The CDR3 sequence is CASSPMIPGSLTYEQYF. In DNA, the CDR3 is TGTGCCAGCTCACCAATGATACCGGGGAGTCTGACCTACGAGCAGTACTTC.

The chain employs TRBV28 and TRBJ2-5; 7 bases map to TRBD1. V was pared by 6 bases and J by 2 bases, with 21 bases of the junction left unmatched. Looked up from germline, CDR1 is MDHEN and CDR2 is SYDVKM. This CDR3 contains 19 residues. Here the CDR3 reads CASSWATGDLRGVQETQYF. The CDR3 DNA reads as TGTGCCAGCAGCTGGGCCACAGGGGACCTAAGAGGGGTTCAAGAGACCCAGTACTTC.

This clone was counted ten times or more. The CDR3 coding sequence is TGTGCCAGCAGCTTAGGGGCAGGCCTAGCCAAAAACATTCAGTACTTC. Its protein product is CASSLGAGLAKNIQYF. The J gene is TRBJ2-4, the V gene TRBV7-9; D gene ambiguous. Germline-derived CDR1 and CDR2 are SEHNR and FQNEAQ (reference sequence). The CDR3 runs to 16 residues. With 1 base removed from V and 0 bases from J, the gap between germline ends came to 10 bases.

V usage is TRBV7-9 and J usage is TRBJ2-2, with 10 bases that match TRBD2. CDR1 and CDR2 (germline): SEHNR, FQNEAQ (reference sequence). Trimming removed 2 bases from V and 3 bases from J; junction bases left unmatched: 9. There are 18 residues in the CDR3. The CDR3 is CASSLMFSGGPYTGELFF. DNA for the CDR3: TGTGCCAGCAGCTTAATGTTTAGCGGGGGGCCCTACACCGGGGAGCTGTTTTTT.

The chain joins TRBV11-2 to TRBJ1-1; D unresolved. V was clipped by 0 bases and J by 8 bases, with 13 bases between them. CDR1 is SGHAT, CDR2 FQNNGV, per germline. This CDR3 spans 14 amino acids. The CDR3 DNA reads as TGTGCCAGCAGCTTAGATTTGCCGGCTAGGGAAGCTTTCTTT. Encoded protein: CASSLDLPAREAFF.

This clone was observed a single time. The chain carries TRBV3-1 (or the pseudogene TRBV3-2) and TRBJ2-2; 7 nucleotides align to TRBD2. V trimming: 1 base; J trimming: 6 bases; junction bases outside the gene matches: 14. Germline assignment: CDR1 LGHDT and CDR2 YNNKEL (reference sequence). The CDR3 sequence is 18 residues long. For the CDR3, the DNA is TGTGCCAGCAGCCAAGGAACCAGGAGGCTAGCGGCGTCCGGGGAGCTGTTTTTT. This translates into CASSQGTRRLAASGELFF.

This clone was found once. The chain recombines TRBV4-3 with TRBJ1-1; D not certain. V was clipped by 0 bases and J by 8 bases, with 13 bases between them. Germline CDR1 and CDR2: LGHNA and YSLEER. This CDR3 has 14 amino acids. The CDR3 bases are TGCGCCAGCAGCCAAGATATGCTGGGGAGGGAAGCTTTCTTT. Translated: CASSQDMLGREAFF.

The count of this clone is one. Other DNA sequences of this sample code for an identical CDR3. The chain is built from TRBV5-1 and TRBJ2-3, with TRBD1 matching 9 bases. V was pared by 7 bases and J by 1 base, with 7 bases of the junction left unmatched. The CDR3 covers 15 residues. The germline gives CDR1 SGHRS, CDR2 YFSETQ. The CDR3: CASSQGAGGTDTQYF. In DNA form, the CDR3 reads TGCGCCAGCTCACAGGGGGCTGGTGGCACAGATACGCAGTATTTT.